This passage covers 30 T cell receptor beta chains from one sample sequenced in a study of persistence of HIV-infected CD4 T cells (dated by TCRdb to 2018 to 2021). Explained via the paper, the treatment or condition label denotes: suppressive antiretroviral therapy. Cells were stimulated with lysates of CMV-infected fibroblasts at 9 to 10 ug/mL. Nonresponding CD40L-negative CD69-negative CD45RO-high memory CD4+ T cells were sorted as memory populations depleted of antigen-responding cells. The immunoSEQ hsTCRB assay version 4 in survey mode was used to sequence TCRbeta repertoires from genomic DNA. TCRdb mirrors the immuneACCESS table, restricted to in-frame sequences. Some clones are absent from its copies; in checked studies, under half trace to an unresolved V gene, and the reason for the others is unknown. This sample has roughly 34,000 clones in its table, and 82% of those were observed once. The ten top clones hold under 8% of the sample.

These TCRs' antigens remain unknown. This sample comprised CD4+ T cells sorted from PBMCs after roughly 20-hour stimulation, obtained from a patient who received antiretroviral therapy. Per the publication, the cell subset or site label means: CD40L-CD69- CD45RO-high memory CD4 T cells not responding to CMV lysate. These receptors came from an adult woman with HIV who was CMV-seropositive.

This chain connects TRBV28 to TRBJ2-7, with D possibly TRBD1 on 6 matching bases. The V end lost 6 bases, the J end lost 1 base, and 13 bases lay between the germline ends. This CDR3 comprises 14 residues. The germline CDR1 and CDR2 sequences are MDHEN and SYDVKM. The CDR3 here is CASRQGIASYEQYF. Written as DNA, the CDR3 is TGTGCCAGCAGGCAGGGGATAGCATCCTACGAGCAGTACTTC.

This clone was observed a single time. The chain recombines TRBV30 with TRBJ2-1, with a weak D call TRBD1 (5 bases). This CDR3 region has 12 residues. V lost 2 bases, J lost 15 bases, and 17 bases lay in between. Germline CDR1 is GTSNPN and CDR2 is SVGIG (reference sequence). Here the CDR3 reads CAWSPQVGGLFF. CDR3 nucleotides: TGTGCCTGGAGTCCACAGGTCGGCGGTCTGTTCTTC.

The chain carries TRBV6-2 or TRBV6-3 and TRBJ2-5, with 13 bases matching TRBD2. Trimming cost V 5 bases and J 5 bases; bases outside gene matches: 5. Germline CDR1 and CDR2: MNHEY and SVGEGT. This CDR3 spans 15 amino acids. As DNA, the CDR3 is TGTGCCAGCAGTCGGACTAGCGGGGGTGGGGAGACCCAGTACTTC. It encodes CASSRTSGGGETQYF.

The rearrangement uses TRBV3-1 (or the pseudogene TRBV3-2) and TRBJ2-2; D unclear. The V end lost 1 base, the J end lost 7 bases, and 4 bases lay between the germline ends. This CDR3 is built from 12 residues. The germline V gene has CDR1 LGHDT and CDR2 YNNKEL (reference sequence). The CDR3 sequence is CASSQVGGELFF. The DNA for the CDR3 is TGTGCCAGCAGCCAAGTCGGCGGGGAGCTGTTTTTT.

This rearrangement joins TRBV29-1 to TRBJ1-4; D possibly corresponds to TRBD1 (6 bases). The germline V gene has CDR1 SQVTM and CDR2 ANQGSEA. CDR3 length equals 14 residues. V was pared by 3 bases and J by 4 bases, with 12 bases between. The CDR3: CSVDTGALNEKLFF. CDR3 DNA sequence: TGCAGCGTTGATACGGGGGCCCTTAATGAAAAACTGTTTTTT.

This clone has a handful of counts. The rearrangement uses TRBV30 and TRBJ1-3, with a weak D call TRBD1 (5 bases). This CDR3 comprises 17 residues. Germline CDR1 GTSNPN, CDR2 SVGIG (reference sequence). The V end was cut by 0 bases, the J end by 0 bases, with 15 bases between. CDR3 in amino acids: CAWSVHGAARSGNTIYF. DNA for the CDR3: TGTGCCTGGAGTGTACACGGGGCGGCCCGCTCTGGAAACACCATATATTTT.

The chain links TRBV9 to TRBJ1-2; D call uncertain. This CDR3 spans 12 amino acids. Germline V lookup: CDR1 SGDLS, CDR2 YYNGEE. The V gene lost 4 bases and the J gene lost 4 bases, with 8 bases spanning the gap. CDR3 DNA: TGTGCCAGCAGCAACACCGGCTATGGCTACACCTTC. Its translation is CASSNTGYGYTF.

This chain joins TRBV30 and TRBJ2-7, with 9 nucleotides matching TRBD2. The ends lost 0 bases at V and 5 bases at J; junction bases unmatched: 8. The germline CDR1 and CDR2 sequences are GTSNPN and SVGIG (reference sequence). This CDR3 is built from 15 residues. The CDR3 loop reads CAWSVRGRGGHEQYF. The CDR3 DNA sequence: TGTGCCTGGAGTGTAAGAGGGCGGGGGGGTCACGAGCAGTACTTC.

The rearrangement joins TRBV18 to TRBJ1-1; D gene ambiguous. Trimming took 4 bases from V and 3 from J, leaving 12 bases between them. There are 14 residues in the CDR3. The germline gives CDR1 KGHSH, CDR2 LQKENI. The CDR3 spells CASSLRATDTEAFF. The CDR3 region has the DNA TGTGCCAGCTCACTACGGGCGACGGACACTGAAGCTTTCTTT.

The table lists this clone with a few counts. This sequence joins TRBV3-1 (or the pseudogene TRBV3-2) and TRBJ1-6; 8 positions match TRBD1. J was trimmed by 8 bases and V by 4 bases; bases with no gene match: 4. The CDR3 is made up of 14 amino acids. Germline V lookup: CDR1 LGHDT, CDR2 YNNKEL (reference sequence). The CDR3 sequence: CASSRDRLYSPLHF. CDR3 coding DNA: TGTGCCAGCAGCCGGGACAGGCTATATTCACCCCTCCACTTT.

This clone was found once. The chain links TRBV5-1 to TRBJ1-1, with D unresolved. Per germline, CDR1 SGHRS and CDR2 YFSETQ. The CDR3 is made up of 11 amino acids. V lost 5 bases and J 5 bases, leaving 7 bases between the germline ends. The CDR3 nucleotides read TGCGCCAGCAGATGGGGAACTGAAGCTTTCTTT. It is translated as CASRWGTEAFF.

V gene TRBV20-1 combines with J gene TRBJ1-4; possible D gene TRBD1, 6 bases. CDR3 length: 17 residues. Germline lookup yields CDR1 DFQATT and CDR2 SNEGSKA (reference sequence). Trimming shortened V by 3 bases and J by 7 bases, and 24 bases separated the two germline ends. Here the CDR3 DNA reads TGCAGTGCTAGTAGAACAGGGCCCCCCGTAAGGGTTGAAAAACTGTTTTTT. It specifies CSASRTGPPVRVEKLFF.

This clone was counted only a few times. The chain is built from TRBV11-3 and TRBJ1-1, with a weak D call TRBD1 (6 bases). Germline lookup yields CDR1 SGHNT and CDR2 YENEEA. Between the trimmed V and J ends, which lost 4 bases and 1 base, there was a span of 13 bases. This CDR3 has 15 residues. CDR3 protein: CASSSQGTKNTEAFF. The CDR3 region has the DNA TGTGCCAGCAGCTCGCAAGGGACAAAGAACACTGAAGCTTTCTTT.

V gene TRBV7-6 combines with J gene TRBJ2-7; D unclear. V gave up 5 bases and J gave up 1 base, with 6 bases separating them. Germline V gene lookup returns CDR1 SGHVS and CDR2 FNYEAQ. CDR3 length: 12 residues. The CDR3 region has the DNA TGTGCCAGCAGCCATAGGTCCTACGAGCAGTACTTC. Encoded protein: CASSHRSYEQYF.

This clone occurred a few times. The chain has TRBV12-3 or TRBV12-4 and TRBJ1-1; D gene unclear. CDR3 length: 12 residues. V was trimmed by 6 bases and J by 4 bases, leaving 9 bases between them. The CDR3 nucleotides are TGTGCCAGCAGATCCGACGGCACTGAAGCTTTCTTT. Protein sequence: CASRSDGTEAFF.

The chain couples TRBV11-2 to TRBJ1-1; 12 nucleotides line up with TRBD1. Germline loops: CDR1 SGHAT, CDR2 FQNNGV. This CDR3 is 19 amino acids long. V gave up 0 bases and J gave up 0 bases; unmatched junction bases: 8. Here the CDR3 DNA reads TGTGCCAGCAGCTTAGATCCCGTGGGACAGGGGGCTCTGAACACTGAAGCTTTCTTT. This encodes CASSLDPVGQGALNTEAFF.

This clone was seen only a few times. This chain uses TRBV18 with TRBJ2-7, with 7 positions matching TRBD2. V dropped 5 bases and J dropped 2; count of bases not matched to a gene: 3. Germline V gene lookup returns CDR1 KGHSH and CDR2 LQKENI. CDR3 length: 13 amino acids. The chain's CDR3 is CASSDGLAYEQYF. The CDR3 coding sequence is TGTGCCAGCTCAGACGGACTAGCCTACGAGCAGTACTTC.

The genes are TRBV27 and TRBJ2-7; TRBD1 matches 7 bases. CDR1 MNHEY and CDR2 SMNVEV come from the germline V gene (reference sequence). Trimming removed 5 bases from V and 6 bases from J; junction bases left unmatched: 4. This CDR3 spans 12 amino acids. CDR3 in DNA: TGTGCCAGCAGTCTATACAGGGGCGAGCAGTACTTC. Translated, it gives CASSLYRGEQYF.

The genes are TRBV5-1 and TRBJ1-1; no clear D. There are 14 residues in the CDR3. The V end lost 5 bases, the J end lost 0 bases, and 11 bases lay between the germline ends. CDR1 and CDR2 (germline): SGHRS, YFSETQ. The CDR3 sequence is CASRAEPMNTEAFF. The DNA for the CDR3 is TGCGCCAGCAGAGCAGAGCCCATGAACACTGAAGCTTTCTTT.

The rearrangement joins TRBV18 to TRBJ1-1; D gene uncertain. The CDR3 has 12 residues. Germline assignment: CDR1 KGHSH and CDR2 LQKENI. Deletions cut 4 bases from V and 1 base from J, with 4 bases between. Here the CDR3 reads CASSLRNTEAFF. Here the CDR3 DNA reads TGTGCCAGCTCACTCAGGAACACTGAAGCTTTCTTT.

The rearrangement links TRBV12-3 or TRBV12-4 to TRBJ1-5; possible D gene TRBD1, 6 bases. V was pared by 5 bases and J by 8 bases, with 13 bases between. The CDR3 spans 13 residues. CDR3 sequence reads: CASSPQGREPQHF. DNA for the CDR3: TGTGCCAGCAGTCCACAGGGTAGGGAGCCCCAGCATTTT.

V and J are TRBV24-1 and TRBJ2-3; TRBD1 agrees at 8 bases. The CDR3 has 15 amino acids. The trim removed 5 bases at V and 4 bases at J, leaving 7 bases unmatched. The germline CDR1 and CDR2 sequences are KGHDR and SFDVKD. Here the CDR3 reads CATSVGQGLADTQYF. CDR3 DNA: TGTGCCACCAGTGTCGGACAGGGCCTTGCAGATACGCAGTATTTT.

The genes are TRBV30 and TRBJ2-7; possibly TRBD2 for D (6 bases). CDR3 length: 14 residues. From germline, CDR1 is GTSNPN and CDR2 SVGIG (reference sequence). V lost 0 bases, J lost 6 bases, and 15 bases lay in between. CDR3 nucleotides: TGTGCCTGGAGTGTTTATGCGGGGATCGGCGAGCAGTACTTC. Protein product: CAWSVYAGIGEQYF.

The genes are TRBV5-6 and TRBJ1-3, with 7 bases fitting TRBD1. Germline CDR1 SGHDT, CDR2 YYEEEE. Trimming took 4 bases from V and 2 from J; bases not matched to a gene: 6. The CDR3 sequence is 15 residues long. CDR3 region: CASSGTGDPGNTIYF. In DNA, the CDR3 is TGTGCCAGCAGCGGAACAGGGGATCCTGGAAACACCATATATTTT.

This chain links TRBV27 with TRBJ1-2; tentative D call: TRBD1 (5 bases). The CDR3 has 14 residues. V was pared by 3 bases and J by 5 bases, with 13 bases between. Germline V gives CDR1 MNHEY, CDR2 SMNVEV (reference sequence). CDR3: CASSFRDSSYGYTF. CDR3 DNA sequence: TGTGCCAGCAGTTTTCGAGACAGTTCTTATGGCTACACCTTC.

The V and J genes are TRBV25-1 and TRBJ2-1; 10 bases are shared with TRBD1. The CDR3 length is 15 residues. Trimming took 4 bases from V and 13 from J; bases not matched to a gene: 13. Germline V gene lookup returns CDR1 MGHDK and CDR2 SYGVNS. The CDR3 DNA reads as TGTGCCAGCAGTGGGTATCGGGACAGGGGCCTCGAACAGTTCTTC. Translation gives CASSGYRDRGLEQFF.

This clone was seen once. CDR3 sequence: CASSLRRGTYSGNTIYF. The CDR3, as DNA: TGTGCCAGCAGCCTCAGAAGGGGGACTTACTCTGGAAACACCATATATTTT. The chain is built from TRBV7-9 and TRBJ1-3; tentatively, D is TRBD1 (6 bases). This CDR3 is built from 17 residues. V shed 5 bases and J shed 0 bases, with 17 bases lying between them. Germline CDR1 reads SEHNR; CDR2 reads FQNEAQ (reference sequence).

The chain is built from TRBV5-4 and TRBJ2-1; D call uncertain. This CDR3 contains 13 residues. V was pared by 4 bases and J by 7 bases, with 12 bases between. Germline assignment: CDR1 SGHNT and CDR2 YYREEE (reference sequence). CDR3 protein: CASSQKTENEQFF. Written as DNA, the CDR3 is TGTGCCAGCAGCCAGAAGACGGAAAATGAGCAGTTCTTC.

The genes are TRBV6-2 or TRBV6-3 and TRBJ1-5; D ambiguous. In germline, CDR1 is MNHEY, CDR2 SVGEGT. The V and J ends lost 4 bases and 5 bases respectively, with 15 bases between them. The CDR3 sequence is 15 residues long. The CDR3 bases are TGTGCCAGCAGTTTTCAGTGGGGTACCCATCAGCCCCAGCATTTT. Its protein product is CASSFQWGTHQPQHF.

V gene TRBV28 combines with J gene TRBJ2-1; 7 positions match TRBD2. In germline, CDR1 is MDHEN, CDR2 SYDVKM. J lost 6 bases, V lost 4 bases, and 12 bases had no gene match. The CDR3 runs 16 residues. The CDR3 DNA follows: TGTGCCAGCAGTTCCTACAGCGGGATTCATCCCAATGAGCAGTTCTTC. This sequence encodes CASSSYSGIHPNEQFF.